These 32 T cell receptor beta chains originate from one sample sequenced in a study of cytomegalovirus exposure and HLA in healthy donors. Vbeta (60) and Jbeta (13) primers were used in the PCR. The table came from immunoSEQ multiplex PCR; TCRdb's copy has only in-frame clones and leaves some out. Here the sample spans fewer than 200,000 clones, roughly 87% being singletons. Sequenced: PBMCs. The receptors were gathered from a woman aged 45-60 years in good health and CMV-seronegative.

This chain links TRBV5-4 with TRBJ2-1; perhaps TRBD2 as D (5 bases). The CDR3 has 15 amino acids. V was trimmed by 4 bases and J by 6 bases, leaving 17 bases between them. The germline gives CDR1 SGHNT, CDR2 YYREEE (reference sequence). The chain's CDR3 is CASSRPPGETNEQFF. The CDR3 DNA is TGTGCCAGCAGCCGACCACCCGGGGAAACCAATGAGCAGTTCTTC.

In the case of this clone: Mismatch with germline at one junction end may stem from a read error. This chain uses TRBV27 with TRBJ2-7, with TRBD1 as a possible D gene (5 bases). The CDR3 loop spans 14 amino acids. CDR1 is MNHEY, CDR2 SMNVEV, per germline (reference sequence). The CDR3 DNA follows: TGTGCCAGCAGTTTATCTGGCAGGGCCAACGACCAGTACTTC. Its translation: CASSLSGRANDQYF.

This sequence joins TRBV4-1 and TRBJ2-7; TRBD2 matches at 11 bases. The V gene end was trimmed by 2 bases and the J gene end by 2 bases; junction bases not matched to a gene: 5. The CDR3 totals 16 residues. Germline V CDR1 and CDR2: MGHRA, YSYEKL. CDR3 region: CASSQLLAGVAYEQYF. DNA of the CDR3: TGCGCCAGCAGCCAACTACTAGCGGGGGTAGCCTACGAGCAGTACTTC.

V gene TRBV28 combines with J gene TRBJ1-1; 7 bases fit TRBD1. V was pared by 0 bases and J by 5 bases, with 9 bases of the junction left unmatched. This CDR3 has 16 residues. From germline, CDR1 is MDHEN and CDR2 SYDVKM. In nucleotides, the CDR3 is TGTGCCAGCAGTTTATGGAGGAGGGGGCGGAAGACTGAAGCTTTCTTT. Translating it yields CASSLWRRGRKTEAFF.

A few counts support this clone. V usage is TRBV14 and J usage is TRBJ2-5; a possible D gene is TRBD2 (6 bases). The CDR3 spans 16 residues. Germline CDR1 SGHDN, CDR2 FVKESK. Trimming shortened V by 5 bases and J by 4 bases, and 20 bases separated the two germline ends. The CDR3 coding sequence is TGTGCCAGCAGCTTATATAGCGGAGGGCGTGGAGAGACCCAGTACTTC. It yields the protein CASSLYSGGRGETQYF. The whole variable domain, remainder taken from reference TRBV14 and TRBJ2-5, is EAGVTQFPSHSVIEKGQTVTLRCDPISGHDNLYWYRRVMGKEIKFLLHFVKESKQDESGMPNNRFLAERTGGTYSTLKVQPAELEDSGVYFCASSLYSGGRGETQYFGPGTRLLVL.

This chain connects TRBV5-6 to TRBJ1-5; no clear D. This CDR3 is built from 14 residues. V was trimmed by 0 bases and J by 3 bases, leaving 7 bases between them. In germline, CDR1 is SGHDT, CDR2 YYEEEE. CDR3 coding DNA: TGTGCCAGCAGCTTGGACAGAAACAATCAGCCCCAGCATTTT. Protein sequence: CASSLDRNNQPQHF.

This chain uses TRBV30 with TRBJ2-3, with TRBD2 matching 8 bases. Germline assignment: CDR1 GTSNPN and CDR2 SVGIG (reference sequence). V gave up 5 bases and J gave up 8 bases; unmatched junction bases: 9. This CDR3 is 13 amino acids long. The CDR3 sequence: CAWGSGTSTTQYF. DNA of the CDR3: TGTGCCTGGGGATCCGGGACTAGTACTACGCAGTATTTT.

This chain joins TRBV2 and TRBJ1-2, with D uncertain. This CDR3 has 13 residues. Germline V gene lookup returns CDR1 SNHLY and CDR2 FYNNEI. The V end was cut by 3 bases, the J end by 2 bases, with 7 bases between. CDR3 DNA: TGTGCCAGCAGTGATCTATCGAACTATGGCTACACCTTC. It is translated as CASSDLSNYGYTF.

This CDR3 is CASGGAFTEAFF. The CDR3 bases are TGTGCCAGCGGGGGCGCCTTCACTGAAGCTTTCTTT. The chain has TRBV9 and TRBJ1-1; possibly TRBD1 for D (6 bases). Germline lookup yields CDR1 SGDLS and CDR2 YYNGEE. The CDR3 spans 12 residues. Trimming left V 7 bases short and J 4 bases short, with 11 bases between.

J is TRBJ2-3 and V is TRBV6-5, with TRBD2 identical over 9 bases. The trim removed 8 bases at V and 9 bases at J, leaving 9 bases unmatched. CDR1 is MNHEY and CDR2 is SVGAGI in the germline V gene. The CDR3 totals 13 residues. The CDR3 here is CASSRTAGGTQYF. CDR3 in DNA: TGTGCCAGCTCACGAACGGCGGGGGGGACGCAGTATTTT.

The gene calls are TRBV7-9 and TRBJ1-2; 7 bases align to TRBD1. The junction had 4 bases not matched to a gene; V was cut back by 5 bases and J by 4 bases. Germline V lookup: CDR1 SEHNR, CDR2 FQNEAQ (reference sequence). The CDR3 covers 13 residues. Here the CDR3 reads CASSLTGSYGYTF. The CDR3 DNA reads as TGTGCCAGCAGCCTGACAGGGTCCTATGGCTACACCTTC. The whole variable domain, remainder taken from reference TRBV7-9 and TRBJ1-2, is DTGVSQNPRHKITKRGQNVTFRCDPISEHNRLYWYRQTLGQGPEFLTYFQNEAQLEKSRLLSDRFSAERPKGSFSTLEIQRTEQGDSAMYLCASSLTGSYGYTFGSGTRLTVV.

The chain is built from TRBV30 and TRBJ2-5; a possible D gene is TRBD2 (6 bases). Germline V gives CDR1 GTSNPN, CDR2 SVGIG (reference sequence). There are 13 residues in the CDR3. With 8 bases removed from V and 1 base from J, the gap between germline ends came to 14 bases. The CDR3 bases are TGTGCCCTTATAGGAGGGCCCCAAGAGACCCAGTACTTC. It specifies CALIGGPQETQYF.

The chain links TRBV9 to TRBJ1-1; 7 nucleotides align to TRBD1. The CDR3 is 13 residues long. The V gene end was trimmed by 0 bases and the J gene end by 8 bases; junction bases not matched to a gene: 4. Germline V gene sequence: CDR1 SGDLS, CDR2 YYNGEE. The CDR3 DNA sequence: TGTGCCAGCAGCGTAGCCGGGACAGCGGAAGCTTTCTTT. This translates into CASSVAGTAEAFF.

The genes are TRBV4-1 and TRBJ2-1; D is perhaps TRBD2 (6 bases). The CDR3 spans 16 residues. Germline CDR1 reads MGHRA; CDR2 reads YSYEKL. V was clipped by 7 bases and J by 0 bases, with 16 bases between them. The DNA for the CDR3 is TGCGCCAGCAAACCTATAGCGGAGAGCTCCTACAATGAGCAGTTCTTC. It specifies CASKPIAESSYNEQFF.

V gene TRBV6-5 combines with J gene TRBJ2-7; 9 nucleotides line up with TRBD1. Losses at the gene ends were 2 bases for V and 1 base for J; bases not matched to a gene: 3. The germline CDR1 and CDR2 sequences are MNHEY and SVGAGI. CDR3 size: 15 residues. CDR3 region: CASSYEGTGSYEQYF. Here the CDR3 DNA reads TGTGCCAGCAGTTACGAGGGGACAGGGTCCTACGAGCAGTACTTC.

This chain connects TRBV5-1 to TRBJ2-5; 11 bases are a match to TRBD2. V was pared by 6 bases and J by 2 bases, with 9 bases of the junction left unmatched. The CDR3 has 16 residues. Per germline, CDR1 SGHRS and CDR2 YFSETQ. The CDR3 loop reads CASTPRGTSGQETQYF. In DNA, the CDR3 is TGCGCCAGCACCCCCCGGGGGACTAGCGGACAAGAGACCCAGTACTTC.

This clone was observed a handful of times. This chain joins TRBV7-9 and TRBJ2-3; the match to TRBD2 covers 7 bases. There are 15 residues in the CDR3. Germline V gene lookup returns CDR1 SEHNR and CDR2 FQNEAQ (reference sequence). V lost 5 bases, J lost 2 bases, and 7 bases stayed unmatched. The CDR3 region is CASSRGLGTTDTQYF. The CDR3, as DNA: TGTGCCAGCAGCCGAGGACTAGGAACCACAGATACGCAGTATTTT. The full variable domain, its missing parts supplied by reference TRBV7-9 and TRBJ2-3, is DTGVSQNPRHKITKRGQNVTFRCDPISEHNRLYWYRQTLGQGPEFLTYFQNEAQLEKSRLLSDRFSAERPKGSFSTLEIQRTEQGDSAMYLCASSRGLGTTDTQYFGPGTRLTVL.

This clone has just a few counts. The rearrangement joins TRBV19 to TRBJ1-4, with 7 positions matching TRBD1. CDR1 is LNHDA, CDR2 SQIVND, per germline (reference sequence). This CDR3 contains 16 residues. V lost 5 bases to trimming and J lost 4 bases; unmatched junction nucleotides: 10. The CDR3 is CASSVQRGPFNEKLFF. In DNA, the CDR3 is TGTGCCAGTAGTGTGCAGAGGGGGCCCTTTAATGAAAAACTGTTTTTT.

V is TRBV5-8 and J is TRBJ1-2; D perhaps matches TRBD1 (6 bases). V was pared by 2 bases and J by 8 bases, with 13 bases between. CDR3 length equals 13 residues. Germline-derived CDR1 and CDR2 are SGHTS and YDEGEE. The CDR3 region is CASSLGGTEGYTF. In DNA, the CDR3 is TGTGCCAGCAGCTTAGGGGGTACGGAAGGCTACACCTTC.

The count of this clone is one. The chain joins TRBV13 to TRBJ1-5; D gene ambiguous. V shed 5 bases and J shed 0 bases, with 5 bases lying between them. Germline CDR1 reads PRHDT; CDR2 reads FYEKMQ (reference sequence). This CDR3 contains 13 residues. The CDR3: CASSRGSNQPQHF. For the CDR3, the DNA is TGTGCCAGCAGCCGGGGTAGCAATCAGCCCCAGCATTTT.

The rearrangement links TRBV7-9 to TRBJ1-5; the D is unclear. CDR1 is SEHNR, CDR2 FQNEAQ, per germline (reference sequence). V was cut by 5 bases and J by 1 base, with 12 bases left in between. The CDR3 totals 15 residues. The CDR3 DNA is TGTGCCAGCAGCCCAACCGGGTCCAGCAATCAGCCCCAGCATTTT. Its protein is CASSPTGSSNQPQHF.

The DNA of the CDR3 is TGTGCCAGCAGTTTGAGCAGGAGGGCCCAGACAGATACGCAGTATTTT. This sequence encodes CASSLSRRAQTDTQYF. J is TRBJ2-3 and V is TRBV27, with D possibly TRBD2 on 6 matching bases. The CDR3 runs to 16 residues. The ends were cut back, 3 bases at V and 3 bases at J, with 16 bases in the middle. The V gene's germline CDR1 is MNHEY and CDR2 SMNVEV (reference sequence).

V gene TRBV18 combines with J gene TRBJ2-5; 8 positions match TRBD2. The CDR3 spans 13 residues. The V gene end was trimmed by 6 bases and the J gene end by 5 bases; junction bases not matched to a gene: 5. From germline, CDR1 is KGHSH and CDR2 LQKENI. The DNA of the CDR3 is TGTGCCAGCTCTCGAGCGGGGGTGGAGACCCAGTACTTC. Protein sequence: CASSRAGVETQYF.

The rearrangement joins TRBV19 to TRBJ1-5, with 7 bases matching TRBD1. The CDR3 has 18 residues. Unmatched junction bases numbered 14, after V lost 3 bases and J lost 3 bases. Germline CDR1 reads LNHDA; CDR2 reads SQIVND (reference sequence). Here the CDR3 reads CASSIAFDRVINNQPQHF. DNA for the CDR3: TGTGCCAGTAGTATCGCTTTTGACAGGGTAATCAACAATCAGCCCCAGCATTTT.

The chain has TRBV6-1 and TRBJ2-1; a weak D match, TRBD1 (5 bases). Looked up from germline, CDR1 is MNHNS and CDR2 is SASEGT. The V end was cut by 2 bases, the J end by 7 bases, with 18 bases between. This CDR3 is built from 16 residues. CDR3 protein: CASSEWVREVRNEQFF. The DNA of the CDR3 is TGTGCCAGCAGTGAATGGGTCAGGGAAGTTCGTAATGAGCAGTTCTTC.

The J gene is TRBJ1-2, the V gene TRBV10-1; no clear D gene. V dropped 4 bases and J dropped 7 bases, with 19 bases sitting between them. The CDR3 sequence is 15 residues long. The germline gives CDR1 WNHNN, CDR2 SYGVQD (reference sequence). CDR3 loop: CASSVHSGWEGGYTF. In nucleotides, the CDR3 is TGCGCCAGCAGTGTCCACTCCGGATGGGAGGGTGGCTACACCTTC.

This sequence joins TRBV30 and TRBJ1-1; 7 nucleotides align to TRBD1. Germline assignment: CDR1 GTSNPN and CDR2 SVGIG (reference sequence). CDR3 length: 17 residues. V shed 3 bases and J 4 bases; nucleotides not matched to a gene: 17. CDR3 sequence reads: CAWSDPRTGGGSTEAFF. The CDR3 nucleotides are TGTGCCTGGAGCGACCCTAGGACAGGCGGAGGATCCACTGAAGCTTTCTTT.

The table lists this clone with a count of one. The V call is TRBV28, the J call TRBJ2-7; 10 nucleotides line up with TRBD1. CDR1 is MDHEN, CDR2 SYDVKM, per germline. The CDR3 extends over 14 amino acids. J gave up 7 bases and V 5 bases, and 8 bases lay outside the gene matches. The CDR3 spells CASSQPRQGAEQYF. CDR3 DNA: TGTGCCAGCAGTCAACCCCGACAGGGGGCTGAGCAGTACTTC.

The chain is built from TRBV9 and TRBJ2-6, with D hard to call. Germline CDR1 is SGDLS and CDR2 is YYNGEE. Trimming took off 6 bases at V and 0 bases at J, with 10 bases between the two ends. The CDR3 has 15 amino acids. The CDR3 is CASTLGPSGANVLTF. For the CDR3, the DNA is TGTGCCAGCACGTTGGGCCCCTCTGGGGCCAACGTCCTGACTTTC.

CDR3 in amino acids: CASSPSGGYEQYF. The DNA for the CDR3 is TGTGCCAGCAGTCCCTCGGGGGGTTACGAGCAGTACTTC. This sequence joins TRBV6-5 and TRBJ2-7; 7 nucleotides match TRBD2. V was clipped by 5 bases and J by 4 bases; unmatched bases: 5. The CDR3 is 13 amino acids. Germline lookup yields CDR1 MNHEY and CDR2 SVGAGI.

This clone was picked up one time. This chain connects TRBV5-6 to TRBJ2-3; no clear D gene. This CDR3 has 12 amino acids. The germline V gene has CDR1 SGHDT and CDR2 YYEEEE. V lost 4 bases to trimming and J lost 3 bases, with 6 bases between them. For the CDR3, the DNA is TGTGCCAGCAGCGGCCCGACAGATACGCAGTATTTT. This gives the protein CASSGPTDTQYF.

The V call is TRBV19, the J call TRBJ2-4; the D is unclear. The germline gives CDR1 LNHDA, CDR2 SQIVND (reference sequence). The CDR3 length is 16 residues. V lost 2 bases and J 8 bases, leaving 19 bases between the germline ends. The CDR3, as DNA: TGTGCCAGTAGTATAATTGGCAGTCCGAACGAGGACATTCAGTACTTC. It encodes CASSIIGSPNEDIQYF.